These T cell receptor beta chains were read from a single sample in a study of cytomegalovirus exposure and HLA in healthy donors. Produced via immunoSEQ multiplex PCR; TCRdb's table is partial and in-frame only. The sample lists 190,000 or so clones, 75% to 85% seen once, with 0.35% to 0.5% in the top ten. The sequencing sample was made of PBMCs. The receptors derive from a male donor in good health and CMV-seropositive. CDR3s include the opening cysteine and the closing phenylalanine or tryptophan. A D gene is named only where the DNA matches it firmly. The listing skips clone size in some rows; elsewhere it reads once, few, many or a size class.

J: TRBJ2-2
length: 16
V: TRBV6-6
size: NA
D: TRBD1
CDR3: CASSYSDRGAAGELFF
DNA: TGTGCCAGCAGTTACTCAGACAGGGGGGCGGCCGGGGAGCTGTTTTTT

J: TRBJ2-1
length: 14
V: TRBV28
size: NA
D: TRBD2
CDR3: CASSLAGDYNEQFF
DNA: TGTGCCAGCAGTTTAGCGGGAGACTACAATGAGCAGTTCTTC

J: TRBJ2-3
length: 16
V: TRBV13
size: NA
D: NA
CDR3: CASSLSKGGRTDTQYF
DNA: TGTGCCAGCAGCTTATCCAAGGGGGGGCGGACAGATACGCAGTATTTT

J: TRBJ1-5
length: 15
V: TRBV19
size: NA
D: TRBD1
CDR3: CASSQTGRGFQPQHF
DNA: TGTGCCAGTAGCCAGACAGGGCGAGGGTTTCAGCCCCAGCATTTT

J: TRBJ2-7
length: 13
V: TRBV27
size: NA
D: NA
CDR3: CASSLLARGEQYF
DNA: TGTGCCAGCAGTTTACTCGCCCGGGGGGAGCAGTACTTC

J: TRBJ2-7
length: 13
V: TRBV27
size: NA
D: NA
CDR3: CASMAGAAYEQYF
DNA: TGTGCCAGCATGGCGGGGGCCGCCTACGAGCAGTACTTC

J: TRBJ2-1
length: 14
V: TRBV4-1
size: NA
D: NA
CDR3: CASSQVRVYNEQFF
DNA: TGCGCCAGCAGCCAAGTACGAGTCTACAATGAGCAGTTCTTC

J: TRBJ2-1
length: 15
V: TRBV11-2
size: NA
D: TRBD1
CDR3: CASSFTQGNRNEQFF
DNA: TGTGCCAGCAGCTTTACACAGGGGAATAGGAATGAGCAGTTCTTC

J: TRBJ1-1
length: 13
V: TRBV21-1
size: NA
D: NA
CDR3: CASSKGENTEAFF
DNA: TGTGCCAGCAGCAAAGGCGAGAACACTGAAGCTTTCTTT

J: TRBJ1-5
length: 14
V: TRBV6-5
size: few
D: NA
CDR3: CASSYLGAGQPQHF
DNA: TGTGCCAGCAGTTATCTGGGGGCAGGTCAGCCCCAGCATTTT

J: TRBJ1-5
length: 14
V: TRBV6-5
size: few
D: NA
CDR3: CASSSTKPTQPQHF
DNA: TGTGCCAGCAGCTCTACTAAGCCTACTCAGCCCCAGCATTTT

J: TRBJ2-5
length: 15
V: TRBV5-1
size: NA
D: TRBD2
CDR3: CASSFGGGAGETQYF
DNA: TGCGCCAGCAGCTTCGGCGGGGGGGCCGGAGAGACCCAGTACTTC

J: TRBJ2-7
length: 14
V: TRBV28
size: NA
D: NA
CDR3: CATGTTLRRYEQYF
DNA: TGTGCCACCGGTACGACTCTAAGACGTTACGAGCAGTACTTC

J: TRBJ2-7
length: 15
V: TRBV6-1
size: NA
D: TRBD1
CDR3: CASKTIPGQDYEQYF
DNA: TGTGCCAGCAAGACTATCCCGGGACAGGACTACGAGCAGTACTTC

J: TRBJ1-2
length: 15
V: TRBV9
size: NA
D: NA
CDR3: CASSAAPVVIYGYTF
DNA: TGTGCCAGCAGCGCCGCCCCGGTAGTAATCTATGGCTACACCTTC

J: TRBJ1-1
length: 16
V: TRBV6-1
size: NA
D: NA
CDR3: CASSGSETGQNTEAFF
DNA: TGTGCCAGCAGTGGAAGTGAGACAGGACAGAACACTGAAGCTTTCTTT

J: TRBJ1-1
length: 12
V: TRBV29-1
size: once
D: NA
CDR3: CSVVKGDTEAFF
DNA: TGCAGCGTTGTAAAAGGGGACACTGAAGCTTTCTTT

J: TRBJ2-3
length: 15
V: TRBV7-2
size: NA
D: TRBD2
CDR3: CASSRSGGRTDTQYF
DNA: TGTGCCAGCAGCCGAAGCGGGGGGCGGACAGATACGCAGTATTTT

J: TRBJ1-4
length: 15
V: TRBV13
size: NA
D: TRBD1
CDR3: CASSHRDSYNEKLFF
DNA: TGTGCCAGCAGCCATCGGGACAGTTATAATGAAAAACTGTTTTTT

J: TRBJ2-7
length: 12
V: TRBV7-2
size: NA
D: NA
CDR3: CASSLISYEQYF
DNA: TGTGCCAGCAGCTTAATCAGCTACGAGCAGTACTTC

J: TRBJ2-7
length: 15
V: TRBV5-1
size: NA
D: TRBD1
CDR3: CASSLGGQGAYEQYF
DNA: TGCGCCAGCAGCTTGGGGGGACAGGGGGCTTACGAGCAGTACTTC

J: TRBJ2-3
length: 16
V: TRBV5-1
size: NA
D: TRBD1
CDR3: CASSFKSTGGTDTQYF
DNA: TGCGCCAGCAGCTTTAAGTCAACAGGGGGCACGGATACGCAGTATTTT

J: TRBJ1-1
length: 13
V: TRBV6-5
size: NA
D: TRBD1
CDR3: CASSPPDRDEAFF
DNA: TGTGCCAGCAGCCCCCCGGACAGGGATGAAGCTTTCTTT

J: TRBJ2-2
length: 14
V: TRBV19
size: NA
D: TRBD1
CDR3: CASRTGESAGELFF
DNA: TGTGCCAGTCGGACAGGGGAAAGCGCCGGGGAGCTGTTTTTT

J: TRBJ2-4
length: 13
V: TRBV7-8
size: once
D: NA
CDR3: CASTLAAKNIQYF
DNA: TGTGCCAGCACTCTTGCGGCCAAAAACATTCAGTACTTC

J: TRBJ1-2
length: 16
V: TRBV23-1
size: NA
D: TRBD1
CDR3: CASSLLRDRVGYGYTF
DNA: TGCGCCAGCAGTCTTCTCCGGGACAGGGTTGGATATGGCTACACCTTC

J: TRBJ2-7
length: 13
V: TRBV5-1
size: NA
D: TRBD1
CDR3: CASSGQGAYEQYF
DNA: TGCGCCAGCAGCGGACAGGGGGCCTACGAGCAGTACTTC

J: TRBJ2-5
length: 18
V: TRBV7-9
size: NA
D: NA
CDR3: CASTQLPPQGPGPETQYF
DNA: TGTGCCAGCACCCAGCTTCCTCCTCAAGGTCCAGGGCCAGAGACCCAGTACTTC

J: TRBJ2-1
length: 14
V: TRBV9
size: few
D: TRBD1
CDR3: CASSYRGINNEQFF
DNA: TGTGCCAGCAGCTACAGGGGCATTAACAATGAGCAGTTCTTC

J: TRBJ2-5
length: 14
V: TRBV7-2
size: few
D: TRBD2
CDR3: CASSQAGAGETQYF
DNA: TGTGCCAGCAGCCAGGCGGGAGCTGGTGAGACCCAGTACTTC

J: TRBJ2-2
length: 16
V: TRBV6-5
size: NA
D: NA
CDR3: CASSYSPTANTGELFF
DNA: TGTGCCAGCAGTTACTCCCCGACAGCGAACACCGGGGAGCTGTTTTTT